The source of this T cell receptor beta chain is a study of glioma-infiltrating T cells after dendritic cell vaccination. Study details: Patients received autologous tumor lysate-pulsed dendritic cell vaccination between about 2003 and 2012. Three intradermal dendritic cell vaccine injections were given every two weeks.

The germline gives CDR1 ENHRY, CDR2 SYGVKD. The CDR3 is 15 residues long. The germline V and J ends were trimmed by 2 bases and 2 bases, with 11 bases remaining between them. Clones were read by immunoSEQ multiplex PCR, and TCRdb kept only the in-frame ones, dropping some. This repertoire shows roughly 100,000 clones, 90% found once; its top ten account for 2.7%. Study-level results: Only a small number of patients had complete blood and tumor samples.

Regarding this clone: No antigen is known for it.

As for time point: after dendritic cell vaccination, including at tumor progression/relapse. The sample was blood, taken after dendritic cell vaccination. This clonotype was obtained from a human donor with glioblastoma. The chain recombines TRBV10-3 with TRBJ2-3; possible D gene TRBD2, 5 bases. CDR3 nucleotides: TGTGCCATCAGTGAGCCGGGGATCCTCACAGATACGCAGTATTTT. Amino acid sequence: CAISEPGILTDTQYF.